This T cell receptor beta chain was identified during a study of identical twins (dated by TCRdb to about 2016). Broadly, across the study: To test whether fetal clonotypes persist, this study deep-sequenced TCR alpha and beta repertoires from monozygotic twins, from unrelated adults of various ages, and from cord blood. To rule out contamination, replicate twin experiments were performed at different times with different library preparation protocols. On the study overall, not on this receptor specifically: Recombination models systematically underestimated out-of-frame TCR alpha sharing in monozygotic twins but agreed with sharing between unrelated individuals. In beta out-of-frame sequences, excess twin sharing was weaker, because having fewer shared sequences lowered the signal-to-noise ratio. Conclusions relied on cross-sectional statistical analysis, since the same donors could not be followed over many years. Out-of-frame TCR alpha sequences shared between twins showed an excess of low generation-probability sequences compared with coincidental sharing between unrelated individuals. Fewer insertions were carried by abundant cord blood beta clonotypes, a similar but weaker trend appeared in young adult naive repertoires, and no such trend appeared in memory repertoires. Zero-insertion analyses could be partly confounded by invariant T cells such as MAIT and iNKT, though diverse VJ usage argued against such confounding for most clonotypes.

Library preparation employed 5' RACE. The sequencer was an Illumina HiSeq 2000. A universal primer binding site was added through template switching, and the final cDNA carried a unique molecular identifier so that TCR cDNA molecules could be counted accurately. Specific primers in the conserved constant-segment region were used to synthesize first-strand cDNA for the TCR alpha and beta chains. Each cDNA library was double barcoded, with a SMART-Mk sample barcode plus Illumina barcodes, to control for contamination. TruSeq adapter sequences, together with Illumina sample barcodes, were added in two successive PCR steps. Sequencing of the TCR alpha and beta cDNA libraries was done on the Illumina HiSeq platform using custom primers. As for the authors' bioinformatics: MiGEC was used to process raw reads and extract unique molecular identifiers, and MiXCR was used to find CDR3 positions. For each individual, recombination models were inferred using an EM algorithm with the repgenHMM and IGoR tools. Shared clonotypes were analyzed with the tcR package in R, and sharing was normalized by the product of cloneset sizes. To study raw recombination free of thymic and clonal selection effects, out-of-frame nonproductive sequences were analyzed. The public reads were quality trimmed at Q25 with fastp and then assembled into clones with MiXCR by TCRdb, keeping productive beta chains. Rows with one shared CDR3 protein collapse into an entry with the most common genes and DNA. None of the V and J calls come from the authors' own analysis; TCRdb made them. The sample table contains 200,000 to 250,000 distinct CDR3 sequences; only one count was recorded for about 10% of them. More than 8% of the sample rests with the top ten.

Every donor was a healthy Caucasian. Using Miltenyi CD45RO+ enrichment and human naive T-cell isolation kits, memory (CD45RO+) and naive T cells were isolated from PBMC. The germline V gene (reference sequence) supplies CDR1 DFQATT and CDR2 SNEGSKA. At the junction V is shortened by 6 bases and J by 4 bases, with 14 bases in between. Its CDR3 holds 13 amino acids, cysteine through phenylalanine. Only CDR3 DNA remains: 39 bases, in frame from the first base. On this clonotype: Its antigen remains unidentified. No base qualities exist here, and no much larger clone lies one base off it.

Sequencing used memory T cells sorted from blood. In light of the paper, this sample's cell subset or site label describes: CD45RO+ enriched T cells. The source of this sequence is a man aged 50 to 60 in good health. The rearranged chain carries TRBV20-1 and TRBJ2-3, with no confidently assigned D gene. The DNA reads TGCAGTGCCCTTAGTTATAGGGCAGATACGCAGTATTTT. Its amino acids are CSALSYRADTQYF.